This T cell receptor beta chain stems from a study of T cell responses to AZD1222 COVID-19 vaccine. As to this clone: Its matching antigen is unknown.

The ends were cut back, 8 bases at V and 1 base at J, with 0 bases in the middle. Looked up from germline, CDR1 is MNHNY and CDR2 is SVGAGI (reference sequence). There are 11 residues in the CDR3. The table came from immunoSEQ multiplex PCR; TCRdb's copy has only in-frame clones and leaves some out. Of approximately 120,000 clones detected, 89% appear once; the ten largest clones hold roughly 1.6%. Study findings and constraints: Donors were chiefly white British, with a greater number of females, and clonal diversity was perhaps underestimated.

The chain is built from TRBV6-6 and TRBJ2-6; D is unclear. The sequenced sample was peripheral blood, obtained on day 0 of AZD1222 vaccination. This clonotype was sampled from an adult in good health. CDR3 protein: CASSGANVLTF. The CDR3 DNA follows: TGTGCCAGCTCTGGGGCCAACGTCCTGACTTTC.